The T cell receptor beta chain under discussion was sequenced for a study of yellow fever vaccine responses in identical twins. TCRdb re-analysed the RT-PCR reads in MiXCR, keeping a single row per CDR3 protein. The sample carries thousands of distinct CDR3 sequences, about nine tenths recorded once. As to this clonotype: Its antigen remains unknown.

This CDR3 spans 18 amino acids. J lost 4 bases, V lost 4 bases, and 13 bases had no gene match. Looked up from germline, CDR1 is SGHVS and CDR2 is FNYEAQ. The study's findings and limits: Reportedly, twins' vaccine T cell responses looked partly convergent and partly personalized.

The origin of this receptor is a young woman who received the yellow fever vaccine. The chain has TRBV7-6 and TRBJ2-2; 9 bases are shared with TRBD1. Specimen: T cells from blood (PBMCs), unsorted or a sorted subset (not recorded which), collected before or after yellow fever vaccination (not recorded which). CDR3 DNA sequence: TGTGCCAGCAGCTCTCCCGTCAGGGGACAGGGCCGCACCGGGGAGCTGTTTTTT. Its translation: CASSSPVRGQGRTGELFF.